The source of this TCR beta chain is a study of early T cells in non-severe SARS-CoV-2 infection (dated by TCRdb to the early 2020s). As for the study more broadly: Because TCR sequencing relied on bulk RNA taken from unsorted whole blood, pairing of alpha and beta chains was not possible.

The CDR3, cysteine through phenylalanine, is 15 amino acids long. Only the CDR3 part of the read is kept: 45 bases, read in frame from the first base. For this chain, trimming is 1 base at the V end and 8 bases at the J end, and the number of junction bases without a gene match is 6. In the germline V gene, CDR1 corresponds to SGHTA and CDR2 to FQGNSA. The full study reports these points: VDJdb matching was skewed toward anti-spike CD8 responses, so virus-specific expansions were likely underestimated and private and CD4 specificities were missed.

The library relied on 5' RACE. For sequencing, a NextSeq 500 was employed. Unique molecular identifiers were attached to individual cDNA molecules in the TCR library protocol so that sequencing error and PCR bias could be corrected. Sequencing covered both TCR alpha and beta chains, and within each sample the abundances of alpha and beta sequences were tightly co-correlated. From the authors' description of their analysis: Decombinator V4 was used to perform V gene, J gene and CDR3 annotation of TCR sequences. TCRs were defined as expanded if a significant change between any two time points was detected under a Poisson model with p below 0.0001. TCR abundances were normalised to the total number of TCRs sequenced per sample and were expressed as counts per million. TRAV1-2 paired with TRAJ12, TRAJ20 or TRAJ33 defined MAIT TCRs, while TRAV10 paired with TRAJ18 defined iNKT TCRs. A search of VDJdb, accessed on 1 November 2021, was run for TCRs annotated to CMV, EBV and SARS-CoV-2, with TCRs annotated for multiple antigens excluded. Starting from the raw public reads, TCRdb applied fastp trimming at Q25, assembled clones with MiXCR and retained in-frame beta chains. One record per CDR3 amino acid sequence lists the most common genes and DNA. The V and J calls, along with clone size, are taken from TCRdb and not from the paper's own processing. The sample records some 59,000 distinct CDR3 sequences, 8.5% to 12% of which are singletons. Under 6% of the sample goes to the ten largest clones.

Points on this clonotype: Which antigen it targets is not known. Base qualities are missing; no much larger clone stands one base away.

The study was a case-control design nested within a healthcare worker cohort in London, UK, with weekly nasopharyngeal swab PCR tests and blood sampling. Between 23 and 31 March 2020, the week of the UK lockdown, healthcare workers were enrolled and then followed up weekly for as long as 16 weeks. This chain is built from TRBV7-2 and TRBJ2-1, and TRBD2 aligns with 9 junction nucleotides. The TCR originated in an adult who was a healthcare worker with PCR-confirmed SARS-CoV-2 infection or an uninfected control (not recorded which). Material for sequencing was whole blood. The CDR3 here reads CASSLGTSAWDEQFF. The DNA is as follows: TGTGCCAGCAGCTTAGGGACTAGCGCCTGGGATGAGCAGTTCTTC.